One and the same sample provided the 9 T cell receptor beta chains below, sequenced in a study of blood T cell repertoires in COVID-19 (dated by TCRdb to about 2020). The library was prepared using the immunoSEQ multiplex PCR assay. In its TCRdb copy, this immuneACCESS table keeps in-frame sequences only and misses some clones. Where compared with another copy, unresolved V genes explain less than half of these, and the others have no known cause. This sample holds around 37,000 clones; around four fifths were observed only once. 1.5% to 2% of the sample is taken by the ten largest. The material sequenced was peripheral blood. Every receptor here comes from a man in his 60s with COVID-19, enrolled during active disease.

This clone was recorded a few times. V usage is TRBV15 and J usage is TRBJ1-2; D perhaps matches TRBD1 (6 bases). Germline CDR1 and CDR2: LNHNV and YYDKDF (reference sequence). The V gene lost 0 bases and the J gene lost 4 bases, with 15 bases spanning the gap. This CDR3 contains 16 residues. The CDR3 loop reads CATSRDRGGSGYGYTF. As DNA, the CDR3 is TGTGCCACCAGCAGAGATCGTGGGGGCTCGGGCTATGGCTACACCTTC.

This chain connects TRBV3-1 (or the pseudogene TRBV3-2) to TRBJ1-4, with TRBD1 matching 9 bases. This CDR3 has 14 residues. CDR1 is LGHDT and CDR2 is YNNKEL in the germline V gene (reference sequence). V lost 5 bases to trimming and J lost 7 bases; unmatched junction nucleotides: 5. The CDR3, as DNA: TGTGCCAGCAGCATGACAGGGGGGGGTGAAAAACTGTTTTTT. Its protein is CASSMTGGGEKLFF.

V usage is TRBV10-3 and J usage is TRBJ1-1; D ambiguous. Germline loops: CDR1 ENHRY, CDR2 SYGVKD. The CDR3 totals 13 residues. With 6 bases removed from V and 0 bases from J, the gap between germline ends came to 8 bases. CDR3 in amino acids: CAIRVSMNTEAFF. The CDR3 DNA follows: TGTGCCATCAGGGTGAGCATGAACACTGAAGCTTTCTTT.

This sequence joins TRBV21-1 and TRBJ1-1. TRBV21-1 has pseudogene status. The CDR3 consists of 15 residues. The CDR3 coding sequence is TGTGCCAGCAGCATTCGGGAGAGGGAGGACACTGAAGCTTTCTTT. This gives the protein CASSIREREDTEAFF.

The V and J genes are TRBV9 and TRBJ1-1, with D tentatively TRBD1 (6 bases). This CDR3 contains 13 residues. Germline V CDR1 and CDR2: SGDLS, YYNGEE. V lost 3 bases and J 1 base, leaving 7 bases between the germline ends. This CDR3 reads CASSGRGNTEAFF. The CDR3 DNA reads TGTGCCAGCAGCGGCAGGGGGAACACTGAAGCTTTCTTT. The variable domain in full, completed from reference TRBV9 and TRBJ1-1, reads DSGVTQTPKHLITATGQRVTLRCSPRSGDLSVYWYQQSLDQGLQFLIQYYNGEERAKGNILERFSAQQFPDLHSELNLSSLELGDSALYFCASSGRGNTEAFFGQGTRLTVV.

The V call is TRBV11-3, the J call TRBJ2-7; tentative D call: TRBD1 (6 bases). CDR1 is SGHNT and CDR2 is YENEEA in the germline V gene. The length of the CDR3 is 13 residues. With 0 bases removed from V and 6 bases from J, the gap between germline ends came to 9 bases. The DNA of the CDR3 is TGTGCCAGCAGCTTAGAAGGACAGAGCGAGCAGTACTTC. Its protein is CASSLEGQSEQYF.

The gene calls are TRBV18 and TRBJ2-3; 10 bases are a match to TRBD2. Trimming removed 3 bases from V and 4 bases from J; junction bases left unmatched: 10. Germline CDR1 KGHSH, CDR2 LQKENI. The CDR3 consists of 17 residues. CDR3 nucleotide sequence: TGTGCCAGCTCACCGGGTAGAAGCGGGAGGGCCCCAGATACGCAGTATTTT. Translating it yields CASSPGRSGRAPDTQYF.

The chain carries TRBV30 and TRBJ1-1; D may be TRBD1 (5 bases). This CDR3 has 12 residues. Germline V CDR1 and CDR2: GTSNPN, SVGIG (reference sequence). V lost 1 base, J lost 8 bases, and 11 bases lay in between. The CDR3 sequence: CAWSETGGEAFF. The CDR3 DNA is TGTGCCTGGAGTGAAACAGGAGGGGAAGCTTTCTTT. Filled out from reference TRBV30 and TRBJ1-1, the complete variable domain reads SQTIHQWPATLVQPVGSPLSLECTVEGTSNPNLYWYRQAAGRGLQLLFYSVGIGQISSEVPQNLSASRPQDRQFILSSKKLLLSDSGFYLCAWSETGGEAFFGQGTRLTVV.

The chain employs TRBV13 and TRBJ2-7; no clear D. Germline values: CDR1 PRHDT, CDR2 FYEKMQ (reference sequence). Trimming shortened V by 5 bases and J by 4 bases, and 15 bases separated the two germline ends. This CDR3 comprises 14 residues. The CDR3 sequence is CASSGPTVGYEQYF. In DNA, the CDR3 is TGTGCCAGCAGCGGCCCGACGGTCGGGTACGAGCAGTACTTC.